This T cell receptor beta chain is from a study of CD8+ T cells in alopecia areata. TCR sequencing used cDNA made by reverse transcription of extracted RNA. The repertoire was sequenced with immunoSEQ multiplex PCR; TCRdb's copy has only in-frame clones and lacks some. The sample shows some 10,000 clones, approximately 58% of them seen only once. Lesional scalp punch biopsies and peripheral blood were collected from alopecia areata patients. The CDR3 runs 15 residues. CDR1 and CDR2 (germline): LGHNT, FRNRAP. Trimming removed 1 base from V and 2 bases from J, with 11 bases in between. This clone occurred once.

Here the sequenced sample was skin, taken at week 0. This clonotype originated in a human donor with alopecia areata. This rearrangement joins TRBV12-5 to TRBJ1-1, with D tentatively TRBD1 (6 bases). CDR3 residues: CASGLGQGTNTEAFF. The CDR3 nucleotides read TGTGCTAGTGGTTTGGGGCAGGGGACCAACACTGAAGCTTTCTTT. Filled out from reference TRBV12-5 and TRBJ1-1, the complete variable domain reads DARVTQTPRHKVTEMGQEVTMRCQPILGHNTVFWYRQTMMQGLELLAYFRNRAPLDDSGMPKDRFSAEMPDATLATLKIQPSEPRDSAVYFCASGLGQGTNTEAFFGQGTRLTVV.